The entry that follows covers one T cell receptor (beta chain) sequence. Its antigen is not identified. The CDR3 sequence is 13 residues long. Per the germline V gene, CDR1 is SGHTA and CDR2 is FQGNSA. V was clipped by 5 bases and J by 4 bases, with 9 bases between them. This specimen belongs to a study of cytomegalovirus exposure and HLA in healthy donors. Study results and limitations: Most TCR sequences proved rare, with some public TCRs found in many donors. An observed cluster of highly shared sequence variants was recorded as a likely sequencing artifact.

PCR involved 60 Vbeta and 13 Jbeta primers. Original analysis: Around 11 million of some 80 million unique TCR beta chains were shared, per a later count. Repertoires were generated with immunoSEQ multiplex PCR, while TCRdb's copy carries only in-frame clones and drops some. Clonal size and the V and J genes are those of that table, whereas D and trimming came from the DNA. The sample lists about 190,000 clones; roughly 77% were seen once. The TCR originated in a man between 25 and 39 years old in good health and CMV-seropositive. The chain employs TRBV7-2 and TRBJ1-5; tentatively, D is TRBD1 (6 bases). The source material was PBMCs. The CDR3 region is CASSRQDNQPQHF. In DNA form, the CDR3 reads TGTGCCAGCAGCCGACAGGATAATCAGCCCCAGCATTTT.